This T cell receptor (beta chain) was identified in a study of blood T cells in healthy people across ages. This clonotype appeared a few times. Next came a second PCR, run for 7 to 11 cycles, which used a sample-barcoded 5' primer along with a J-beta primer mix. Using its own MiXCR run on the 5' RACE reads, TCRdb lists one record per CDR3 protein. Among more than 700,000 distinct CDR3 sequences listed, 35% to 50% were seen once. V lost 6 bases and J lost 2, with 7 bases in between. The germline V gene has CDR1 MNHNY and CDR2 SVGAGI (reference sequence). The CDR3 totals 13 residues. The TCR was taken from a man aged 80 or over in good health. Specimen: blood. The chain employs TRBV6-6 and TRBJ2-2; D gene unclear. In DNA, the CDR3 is TGTGCCAGCAGACTCACTAACACCGGGGAGCTGTTTTTT. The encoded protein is CASRLTNTGELFF.